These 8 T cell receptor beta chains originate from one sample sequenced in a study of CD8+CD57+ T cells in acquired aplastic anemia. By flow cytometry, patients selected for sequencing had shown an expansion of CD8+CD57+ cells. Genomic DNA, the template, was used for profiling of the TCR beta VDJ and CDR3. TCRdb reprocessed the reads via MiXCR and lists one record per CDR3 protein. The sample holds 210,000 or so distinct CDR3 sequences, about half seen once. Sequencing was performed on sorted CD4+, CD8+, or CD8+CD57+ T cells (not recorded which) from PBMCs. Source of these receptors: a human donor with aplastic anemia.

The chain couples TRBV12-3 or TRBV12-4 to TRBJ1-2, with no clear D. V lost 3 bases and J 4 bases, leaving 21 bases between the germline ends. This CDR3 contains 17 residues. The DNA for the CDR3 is TGTGCCAGCAGTTTCGGTTCTAGTAGGACTGTCCTCTATGGCTACACCTTC. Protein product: CASSFGSSRTVLYGYTF.

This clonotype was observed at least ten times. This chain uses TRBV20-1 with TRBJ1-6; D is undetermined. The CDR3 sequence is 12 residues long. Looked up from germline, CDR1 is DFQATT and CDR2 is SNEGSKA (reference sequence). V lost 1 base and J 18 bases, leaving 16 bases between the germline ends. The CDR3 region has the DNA TGCAGTGCTAGAGGTACAGACCTAAATCACCACTTT. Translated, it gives CSARGTDLNHHF.

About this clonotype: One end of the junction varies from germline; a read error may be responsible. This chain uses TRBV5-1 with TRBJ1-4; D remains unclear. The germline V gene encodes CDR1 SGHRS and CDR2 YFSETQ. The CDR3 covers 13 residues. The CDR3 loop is CASSLVADEKLFF. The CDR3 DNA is TGTGCCAGCAGCTTAGTGGCGGATGAAAAACTGTTTTTT.

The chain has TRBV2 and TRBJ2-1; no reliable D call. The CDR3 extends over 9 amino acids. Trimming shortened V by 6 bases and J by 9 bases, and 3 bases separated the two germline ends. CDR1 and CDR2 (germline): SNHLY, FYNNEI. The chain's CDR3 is CASRGEQFF. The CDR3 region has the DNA TGTGCCAGCAGGGGTGAGCAGTTCTTC.

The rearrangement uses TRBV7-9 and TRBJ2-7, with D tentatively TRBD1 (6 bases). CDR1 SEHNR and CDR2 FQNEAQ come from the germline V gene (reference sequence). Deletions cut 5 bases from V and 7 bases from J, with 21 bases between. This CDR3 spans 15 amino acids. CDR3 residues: CASSPGWGRSWEQYF. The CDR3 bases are TGTGCCAGCAGCCCTGGGTGGGGGCGATCTTGGGAGCAGTACTTC. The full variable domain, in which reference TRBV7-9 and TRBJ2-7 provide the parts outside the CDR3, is DTGVSQNPRHKITKRGQNVTFRCDPISEHNRLYWYRQTLGQGPEFLTYFQNEAQLEKSRLLSDRFSAERPKGSFSTLEIQRTEQGDSAMYLCASSPGWGRSWEQYFGPGTRLTVT.

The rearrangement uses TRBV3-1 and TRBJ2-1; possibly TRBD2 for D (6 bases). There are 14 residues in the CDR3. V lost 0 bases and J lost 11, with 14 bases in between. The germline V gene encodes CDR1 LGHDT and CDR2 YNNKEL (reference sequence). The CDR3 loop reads CASSQEWRGSKQFF. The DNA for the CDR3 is TGTGCCAGCAGCCAAGAATGGAGGGGCTCAAAGCAGTTCTTC.

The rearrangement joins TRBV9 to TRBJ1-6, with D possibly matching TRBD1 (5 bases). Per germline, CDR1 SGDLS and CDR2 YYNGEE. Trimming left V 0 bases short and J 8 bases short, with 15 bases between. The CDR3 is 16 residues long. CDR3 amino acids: CASSVGSARAYSPLHF. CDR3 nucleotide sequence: TGTGCCAGCAGCGTAGGGTCAGCCAGGGCCTATTCACCCCTCCACTTT.

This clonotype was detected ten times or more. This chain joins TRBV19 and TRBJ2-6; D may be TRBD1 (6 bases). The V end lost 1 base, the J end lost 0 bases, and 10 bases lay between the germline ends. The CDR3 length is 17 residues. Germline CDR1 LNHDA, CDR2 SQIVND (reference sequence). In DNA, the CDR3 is TGTGCCAGTAGTATAGCCCTGGACAGCTCTGGGGCCAACGTCCTGACTTTC. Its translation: CASSIALDSSGANVLTF.